This passage covers 10 T cell receptor beta chains from one sample sequenced in a study of cytomegalovirus exposure and HLA in healthy donors. Primers included in the PCR were 60 Vbeta and 13 Jbeta primers. The protocol was immunoSEQ multiplex PCR, while the TCRdb copy is restricted to in-frame clones and leaves out a portion. This table has some 200,000 clones, approximately 88% appearing once. Sequencing was done on a sample of PBMCs. These receptors were collected from a woman aged 45-65 years in good health and CMV-seropositive.

V is TRBV6-5 and J is TRBJ2-5, with 8 bases aligning to TRBD2. Germline-derived CDR1 and CDR2 are MNHEY and SVGAGI. This CDR3 is built from 14 residues. V shed 6 bases, J shed 7 bases, and the junction held 10 bases outside the gene matches. CDR3 DNA: TGTGCCAGCAGAAAACGGGGGGGCCCTGGGACCCAGTACTTC. It encodes CASRKRGGPGTQYF.

V gene TRBV30 combines with J gene TRBJ2-5, with D possibly matching TRBD1 (6 bases). In germline, CDR1 is GTSNPN, CDR2 SVGIG (reference sequence). The CDR3 length is 11 residues. Deletions cut 5 bases from V and 4 bases from J, with 8 bases between. CDR3: CAWQGRETQYF. The CDR3 bases are TGTGCCTGGCAGGGGAGAGAGACCCAGTACTTC.

A single count supports this clone. This sequence joins TRBV19 and TRBJ1-5; D perhaps matches TRBD1 (5 bases). The germline V gene has CDR1 LNHDA and CDR2 SQIVND (reference sequence). The CDR3 is 14 residues long. V dropped 9 bases and J dropped 3 bases, with 15 bases sitting between them. CDR3 nucleotide sequence: TGTGCCAGCCTCAGGGCAGGCACCAATCAGCCCCAGCATTTT. This codes for CASLRAGTNQPQHF. Using reference TRBV19 and TRBJ1-5 for the parts outside the CDR3, the full variable domain is DGGITQSPKYLFRKEGQNVTLSCEQNLNHDAMYWYRQDPGQGLRLIYYSQIVNDFQKGDIAEGYSVSREKKESFPLTVTSAQKNPTAFYLCASLRAGTNQPQHFGDGTRLSIL.

The chain is built from TRBV9 and TRBJ1-1, with a weak D call TRBD1 (6 bases). The CDR3 is made up of 14 amino acids. Between the trimmed V and J ends, which lost 3 bases and 0 bases, there was a span of 9 bases. The germline V gene encodes CDR1 SGDLS and CDR2 YYNGEE. Here the CDR3 reads CASSAGQMNTEAFF. The CDR3 DNA sequence: TGTGCCAGCAGCGCTGGACAGATGAACACTGAAGCTTTCTTT.

V usage is TRBV19 and J usage is TRBJ2-3; 12 nucleotides agree with TRBD1. The V segment lost 5 bases and the J segment 5 bases; nucleotides outside the gene matches: 14. CDR1 and CDR2 from the germline V gene are LNHDA and SQIVND (reference sequence). The CDR3 length is 18 residues. CDR3 DNA: TGTGCCAGTAGTCCCACCCTTAGAGGGACAGGGGGCCAAGATACGCAGTATTTT. Protein sequence: CASSPTLRGTGGQDTQYF.

On this clone itself: This clone may be a read error of a much larger clone one base away. This chain connects TRBV7-9 to TRBJ2-7; TRBD1 matches 11 bases. Per germline, CDR1 SEHNR and CDR2 FQNEAQ (reference sequence). The CDR3 has 14 residues. Germline trimming cut 6 bases from V and 4 bases from J; bases unmatched to any gene: 5. The CDR3 reads CASSQDRGLYEQYF. The DNA of the CDR3 is TGTGCCAGCAGTCAGGACAGGGGGCTGTACGAGCAGTACTTC.

The chain carries TRBV18 and TRBJ1-3; a possible D gene is TRBD1 (5 bases). Per germline, CDR1 KGHSH and CDR2 LQKENI. This CDR3 region has 14 residues. V lost 6 bases to trimming and J lost 0 bases, with 9 bases between them. The CDR3 nucleotides read TGTGCCAGCTCGCAGGACAACTCTGGAAACACCATATATTTT. Protein product: CASSQDNSGNTIYF.

The chain combines TRBV6-1 with TRBJ2-3; the D gene is possibly TRBD2 (5 bases). There are 14 residues in the CDR3. CDR1 is MNHNS and CDR2 is SASEGT in the germline V gene. V lost 11 bases and J lost 2, with 17 bases in between. CDR3 sequence reads: CASQAGGNTDTQYF. CDR3 nucleotides: TGTGCCTCCCAGGCGGGCGGAAACACAGATACGCAGTATTTT.

The rearrangement links TRBV19 to TRBJ1-5, with D unclear. This CDR3 has 13 amino acids. Trimming shortened V by 7 bases and J by 2 bases, and 9 bases separated the two germline ends. Per the germline V gene, CDR1 is LNHDA and CDR2 is SQIVND (reference sequence). The CDR3 spells CASTGLGNQPQHF. The CDR3 DNA follows: TGTGCCAGTACGGGATTGGGCAATCAGCCCCAGCATTTT.

The chain carries TRBV4-2 and TRBJ2-5; TRBD1 is a possible D gene (7 bases). This CDR3 spans 18 amino acids. V was cut by 1 base and J by 5 bases, with 23 bases left in between. Germline-derived CDR1 and CDR2 are LGHNA and YNFKEQ. The CDR3 here is CASSQVELSGGGFETQYF. The DNA of the CDR3 is TGTGCCAGCAGCCAAGTGGAGCTTTCAGGGGGAGGATTTGAGACCCAGTACTTC.